What follows are 14 T cell receptor beta chains derived from one specimen sequenced in a study of blood T cell repertoires in COVID-19. This table comes from immunoSEQ multiplex PCR, and its TCRdb copy is limited to in-frame clones, with some not included. This table has roughly 100,000 clones, roughly 90% appearing once. Sample: peripheral blood. The origin of the receptors is a human donor with COVID-19, enrolled during active disease. The donor label of this sample is uncertain.

The chain joins TRBV5-4 to TRBJ2-4, with TRBD2 as a possible D gene (6 bases). The CDR3 runs 14 residues. V gave up 3 bases and J gave up 9 bases, with 16 bases separating them. Per the germline V gene, CDR1 is SGHNT and CDR2 is YYREEE (reference sequence). The CDR3 reads CASSSGAPGVIQYF. CDR3 nucleotides: TGTGCCAGCAGCTCCGGGGCCCCGGGGGTCATTCAGTACTTC.

The chain links TRBV12-3 or TRBV12-4 to TRBJ1-1, with D possibly TRBD1 on 6 matching bases. V was shortened by 6 bases and J by 5 bases, with 13 bases between the two germline ends. The CDR3 length is 13 residues. CDR3 coding DNA: TGTGCCAGCAGCCGGACAGAACTAACTGAAGCTTTCTTT. As protein: CASSRTELTEAFF.

The V call is TRBV7-3, the J call TRBJ2-3, with D tentatively TRBD2 (6 bases). Germline V gene data show CDR1 as SGHTA and CDR2 as FQGTGA. The CDR3 runs to 14 residues. The V gene lost 5 bases and the J gene lost 5 bases, with 14 bases spanning the gap. CDR3 sequence reads: CASSPAGAGDTQYF. As DNA, the CDR3 is TGTGCCAGCAGCCCAGCGGGCGCGGGAGATACGCAGTATTTT.

The chain combines TRBV3-1 (or the pseudogene TRBV3-2) with TRBJ1-3; D possibly corresponds to TRBD1 (6 bases). This CDR3 comprises 15 residues. CDR1 is LGHDT and CDR2 is YNNKEL in the germline V gene (reference sequence). The V and J ends lost 1 base and 5 bases respectively, with 12 bases between them. This CDR3 reads CASSQGKQGRNTIYF. CDR3 DNA: TGTGCCAGCAGCCAAGGTAAACAGGGCAGAAACACCATATATTTT.

The chain couples TRBV7-9 to TRBJ2-5; 8 bases are shared with TRBD1. This CDR3 is 14 amino acids long. V trimming: 3 bases; J trimming: 0 bases; junction bases outside the gene matches: 0. Germline V gene data show CDR1 as SEHNR and CDR2 as FQNEAQ (reference sequence). CDR3 residues: CASSLGQDQETQYF. The CDR3 nucleotides are TGTGCCAGCAGCTTGGGACAGGACCAAGAGACCCAGTACTTC. Full variable domain (rest looked up from reference TRBV7-9 and TRBJ2-5): DTGVSQNPRHKITKRGQNVTFRCDPISEHNRLYWYRQTLGQGPEFLTYFQNEAQLEKSRLLSDRFSAERPKGSFSTLEIQRTEQGDSAMYLCASSLGQDQETQYFGPGTRLLVL.

The J gene is TRBJ2-5, the V gene TRBV11-3; 8 bases line up with TRBD1. The CDR3 contains 15 residues. From germline, CDR1 is SGHNT and CDR2 YENEEA. J gave up 7 bases and V 4 bases, and 11 bases lay outside the gene matches. The CDR3 DNA reads TGTGCCAGCAGCTCGCCGACAGGGGCCATGGGGACCCAGTACTTC. Protein product: CASSSPTGAMGTQYF.

V is TRBV9 and J is TRBJ1-3; the D is unclear. The V end lost 3 bases, the J end lost 5 bases, and 15 bases lay between the germline ends. The CDR3 is 15 residues long. Germline lookup yields CDR1 SGDLS and CDR2 YYNGEE. CDR3 sequence reads: CASSAGGRSRNTIYF. DNA for the CDR3: TGTGCCAGCAGCGCCGGAGGACGGTCGAGAAACACCATATATTTT.

The chain couples TRBV11-1 to TRBJ2-3; a weak D match, TRBD2 (6 bases). The CDR3 is made up of 15 amino acids. CDR1 and CDR2 (germline): SGHAT, FQDESV (reference sequence). V was clipped by 3 bases and J by 1 base, with 11 bases between them. The CDR3 DNA is TGTGCCAGCAGCTTGATGCGGGGACGCACAGATACGCAGTATTTT. This sequence encodes CASSLMRGRTDTQYF.

CDR3 amino acids: CASGPRQAGDTQYF. As DNA, the CDR3 is TGTGCCAGCGGCCCGAGGCAGGCGGGAGATACGCAGTATTTT. The chain uses TRBV28 and TRBJ2-3; maybe TRBD2 (5 bases). The CDR3 spans 14 residues. Trimming stripped 8 bases from V and 5 bases from J, with 17 bases between. Germline V CDR1 and CDR2: MDHEN, SYDVKM.

The chain joins TRBV29-1 to TRBJ2-7, with a weak D call TRBD1 (6 bases). The CDR3 runs to 14 residues. Germline lookup yields CDR1 SQVTM and CDR2 ANQGSEA. The V end lost 2 bases, the J end lost 3 bases, and 14 bases lay between the germline ends. DNA of the CDR3: TGCAGCGTTGAAATCCAGGGGAATTTCTACGAGCAGTACTTC. Protein sequence: CSVEIQGNFYEQYF.

The chain is built from TRBV6-5 and TRBJ2-5; D possibly corresponds to TRBD2 (5 bases). V lost 8 bases to trimming and J lost 5 bases, with 15 bases between them. The CDR3 runs 13 residues. Germline CDR1 and CDR2: MNHEY and SVGAGI. CDR3 amino acids: CASSAWRRETQYF. CDR3 DNA sequence: TGTGCCAGCTCCGCATGGCGGAGGGAGACCCAGTACTTC.

The gene calls are TRBV5-1 and TRBJ2-3; D is perhaps TRBD2 (5 bases). The V end was cut by 3 bases, the J end by 5 bases, with 10 bases between. Germline V gene lookup returns CDR1 SGHRS and CDR2 YFSETQ. This CDR3 region has 13 residues. The CDR3, as DNA: TGCGCCAGCAGCTCAGGACGGGGAGATACGCAGTATTTT. It codes for CASSSGRGDTQYF.

This chain uses TRBV30 with TRBJ1-1; possibly TRBD1 for D (5 bases). CDR1 and CDR2 (germline): GTSNPN, SVGIG (reference sequence). The CDR3 length is 12 residues. Trimming removed 4 bases at V and 6 bases at J, with 12 bases between. CDR3 coding DNA: TGTGCCTGGAACGGGGGGAATGCTGAAGCTTTCTTT. Its translation is CAWNGGNAEAFF.

J is TRBJ1-5 and V is TRBV6-5, with D uncertain. This CDR3 is built from 15 residues. Trimming left V 2 bases short and J 8 bases short, with 16 bases between. Per the germline V gene, CDR1 is MNHEY and CDR2 is SVGAGI. The CDR3 region has the DNA TGTGCCAGCAGTTACACCGCCGGGAGCCTGAAGCCCCAGCATTTT. Amino acids: CASSYTAGSLKPQHF.